The entry below gives a single TCR beta chain sequence along with its context. These data belong to a study of T-cell reconstitution after alpha-beta-depleted transplantation in children. Germline loops: CDR1 MDHEN, CDR2 SYDVKM. The CDR3 covers 17 residues. The V end lost 5 bases, the J end lost 0 bases, and 17 bases lay between the germline ends. Using unique molecular identifiers, the investigators prepared the TCRbeta library. TCRdb reprocessed the PCR reads via MiXCR and lists one record per CDR3 protein. The data show 450,000 to 700,000 distinct CDR3 sequences, 25% to 30% seen once. The sequencing used PBMCs, collected before TCRalphabeta/CD19-depleted stem cell transplant. The sequence derives from a boy less than two years old with Wiskott-Aldrich syndrome, due to receive a stem cell transplant. This chain connects TRBV28 to TRBJ1-3; D is unclear. Here the CDR3 DNA reads TGTGCCAGCAGTCCCCGTTCCTGGTGGATCTCTGGAAACACCATATATTTT. Translation gives CASSPRSWWISGNTIYF.